The rows below give T cell receptor beta chains drawn from one sample of a study of PD-1 blockade in classical Hodgkin lymphoma. Data came from immunoSEQ multiplex PCR; TCRdb stores just in-frame clones and leaves some out. Of about 93,000 clones listed, about 77% are singletons. This sample comprised peripheral blood mononuclear cells (PBMCs), obtained before the fourth cycle of nivolumab. Source of these receptors: a human donor with classical Hodgkin lymphoma. CDR3s include the opening cysteine and the closing phenylalanine or tryptophan. D genes are given only for firm matches. Clone size appears in some rows only: once, few, many, or a class for an expanded clone.

j_call,clone_size,v_call,d_call,cdr3_aa,cdr3_nt
TRBJ1-6,NA,TRBV6-4,NA,CASSAQVRSPLHF,TGTGCCAGCAGTGCTCAGGTTCGGTCACCCCTCCACTTT
TRBJ1-4,NA,TRBV7-2,NA,CASSPELEKLFF,TGTGCCAGCAGCCCGGAGCTGGAAAAACTGTTTTTT
TRBJ2-2,NA,TRBV7-3,TRBD2,CASSLPGLAGGAAGELFF,TGTGCCAGCAGCTTGCCGGGACTAGCGGGAGGGGCAGCGGGGGAGCTGTTTTTT
TRBJ2-5,NA,TRBV12-5,TRBD1,CASGSGQAPYF,TGTGCTAGTGGTTCAGGACAGGCCCCCTACTTC
TRBJ2-1,NA,TRBV28,TRBD2,CASRDSTSGSYNEQFF,TGTGCCAGCAGAGACAGCACTAGCGGGAGCTACAATGAGCAGTTCTTC
TRBJ1-1,NA,TRBV18,NA,CASSESSRWGDTEAFF,TGTGCCAGCTCAGAGAGCTCGAGGTGGGGGGACACTGAAGCTTTCTTT
TRBJ1-2,NA,TRBV5-1,NA,CASSLGQGGGYTF,TGCGCCAGCAGCTTGGGGCAAGGAGGTGGCTACACCTTC
TRBJ1-1,NA,TRBV11-2,NA,CASSPRGGARNTEAFF,TGTGCCAGCAGCCCTAGGGGGGGGGCGCGGAACACTGAAGCTTTCTTT
TRBJ2-5,NA,TRBV5-4,TRBD1,CASSLTGGLETQYF,TGTGCCAGCAGCTTGACAGGGGGGCTTGAGACCCAGTACTTC
TRBJ1-1,NA,TRBV2,NA,CASSLYRETFF,TGTGCCAGCAGTTTGTACAGGGAGACTTTCTTT
TRBJ2-2,NA,TRBV5-6,NA,CASSALGQSGAGELFF,TGTGCCAGCAGCGCGCTAGGACAGTCTGGGGCCGGGGAGCTGTTTTTT
TRBJ2-5,NA,TRBV29-1,NA,CSVDLQGWGETQYF,TGCAGCGTTGATCTGCAGGGCTGGGGAGAGACCCAGTACTTC
TRBJ2-3,NA,TRBV27,NA,CASSLVWLNTDTQYF,TGTGCCAGCAGTTTAGTCTGGCTAAACACAGATACGCAGTATTTT
TRBJ1-6,NA,TRBV12-5,NA,CASGLVRGNSYNSPLHF,TGTGCTAGTGGTTTGGTACGTGGCAACTCCTATAATTCACCCCTCCACTTT
TRBJ1-6,NA,TRBV23-1,NA,CASSQLPGLSFRSPLHF,TGCGCCAGCAGTCAATTACCGGGACTGTCGTTTAGGTCACCCCTCCACTTT
TRBJ2-2,few,TRBV7-9,NA,CASIEAAGLNTGELFF,TGTGCCAGTATCGAAGCGGCGGGCCTCAACACCGGGGAGCTGTTTTTT
TRBJ2-7,NA,TRBV6-6,TRBD1,CASSYVWDSYEQYF,TGTGCCAGCAGTTACGTTTGGGACAGCTACGAGCAGTACTTC
TRBJ2-5,few,TRBV6-5,NA,CASRRWETQYF,TGTGCCAGCAGGAGATGGGAGACCCAGTACTTC
TRBJ2-3,NA,TRBV7-8,NA,CASSLELATSTDTQYF,TGTGCCAGCAGCTTAGAACTAGCAACTAGCACAGATACGCAGTATTTT
TRBJ1-1,NA,TRBV7-6,NA,CASSLAAEANTEAFF,TGTGCCAGCAGCTTAGCGGCAGAGGCGAACACTGAAGCTTTCTTT
TRBJ2-7,NA,TRBV5-4,TRBD1,CASSSPGQVTYEQYF,TGTGCCAGCAGCTCCCCGGGACAGGTTACCTACGAGCAGTACTTC
TRBJ2-2,NA,TRBV27,NA,CASSFSGRNTGELFF,TGTGCCAGCAGTTTTTCGGGACGGAACACCGGGGAGCTGTTTTTT
TRBJ1-3,NA,TRBV4-1,TRBD1,CASSQRDRGGGNTIYF,TGCGCCAGCAGCCAACGAGACAGGGGAGGGGGAAACACCATATATTTT
TRBJ2-1,NA,TRBV7-9,NA,CASSLGSSGGEQFF,TGTGCCAGCAGCTTGGGGTCTAGTGGGGGTGAGCAGTTCTTC
TRBJ2-3,NA,TRBV18,NA,CASSRPGPYTDTQYF,TGTGCCAGCTCACGCCCCGGGCCATACACAGATACGCAGTATTTT
TRBJ1-5,few,TRBV5-5,NA,CASSLDRASQPQHF,TGTGCCAGCAGCTTGGACAGGGCAAGTCAGCCCCAGCATTTT
TRBJ2-1,once,TRBV5-1,TRBD2,CASSLENSGAAGEQFF,TGCGCCAGCAGCTTGGAAAATAGCGGGGCCGCTGGTGAGCAGTTCTTC
TRBJ1-4,NA,TRBV5-1,NA,CASSLDRGTNEKLFF,TGCGCCAGCAGCTTGGATCGGGGAACTAATGAAAAACTGTTTTTT
TRBJ2-3,once,TRBV5-4,TRBD2,CASSYGLAGASTDTQYF,TGTGCCAGCAGTTATGGACTAGCGGGGGCTAGCACAGATACGCAGTATTTT
TRBJ2-7,NA,TRBV19,NA,CASSLAGPGDYEQYF,TGTGCCAGTAGTTTGGCGGGACCCGGCGACTACGAGCAGTACTTC
TRBJ2-3,NA,TRBV5-1,NA,CASSLWGAVDTQYF,TGCGCCAGCAGCTTGTGGGGGGCCGTGGATACGCAGTATTTT
TRBJ2-6,NA,TRBV7-2,NA,CASSGYNVLTF,TGTGCCAGCAGCGGCTACAACGTCCTGACTTTC
TRBJ2-2,NA,TRBV7-7,TRBD1,CASSSNPGQGASNTGELFF,TGTGCCAGCAGCAGTAATCCGGGACAGGGGGCATCGAACACCGGGGAGCTGTTTTTT
TRBJ1-1,NA,TRBV11-1,TRBD1,CASSADRLDTEAFF,TGTGCCAGCAGCGCGGACAGGCTGGACACTGAAGCTTTCTTT
TRBJ2-2,NA,TRBV10-3,TRBD2,CAIGVGRDTGELFF,TGTGCCATCGGGGTCGGGAGGGACACCGGGGAGCTGTTTTTT
TRBJ1-1,NA,TRBV6-5,NA,CASKIGNTEAFF,TGTGCCAGCAAAATAGGAAACACTGAAGCTTTCTTT
TRBJ2-3,NA,TRBV9,NA,CASSLRSGTLYTDTQYF,TGTGCCAGCAGCCTCCGAAGCGGGACACTATACACAGATACGCAGTATTTT
TRBJ1-1,once,TRBV5-1,TRBD1,CASSFSPGGFTEAFF,TGCGCCAGCAGCTTTAGCCCAGGGGGATTCACTGAAGCTTTCTTT
TRBJ2-7,NA,TRBV7-9,TRBD1,CASSLIDRGREQYF,TGTGCCAGCAGCTTGATTGACAGGGGGCGCGAGCAGTACTTC
TRBJ1-2,NA,TRBV6-6,NA,CASGGASRNYGYTF,TGTGCCAGCGGAGGGGCCTCTAGGAATTATGGCTACACCTTC
TRBJ2-1,NA,TRBV4-1,NA,CASSQDQGGVVEEQFF,TGCGCCAGCAGCCAAGATCAAGGGGGAGTGGTAGAGGAGCAGTTCTTC
TRBJ1-5,NA,TRBV10-3,TRBD1,CAISERTGSNQPQHF,TGTGCCATCAGTGAGAGGACAGGGAGCAATCAGCCCCAGCATTTT
TRBJ1-5,NA,TRBV7-9,NA,CASSPSGQQPWEPQHF,TGTGCCAGCAGCCCTTCTGGACAGCAACCTTGGGAGCCCCAGCATTTT
TRBJ2-2,once,TRBV10-3,TRBD2,CAISDLTSGSANTGELFF,TGTGCCATCAGTGACTTGACTAGCGGGTCTGCGAACACCGGGGAGCTGTTTTTT
TRBJ2-6,NA,TRBV19,NA,CASSIGGGSGANVLTF,TGTGCCAGTAGTATAGGAGGGGGGTCAGGGGCCAACGTCCTGACTTTC
TRBJ2-5,NA,TRBV4-1,TRBD1,CASSQETGGRETQYF,TGCGCCAGCAGCCAAGAAACAGGGGGCCGAGAGACCCAGTACTTC
TRBJ1-2,many,TRBV6-6,NA,CASSYSLVRAPYGYTF,TGTGCCAGCAGTTACTCGTTGGTCCGGGCGCCCTATGGCTACACCTTC
TRBJ2-5,once,TRBV10-2,NA,CASSEVYRQETQYF,TGCGCCAGCAGTGAGGTTTACAGGCAAGAGACCCAGTACTTC
TRBJ1-4,NA,TRBV7-6,NA,CASSLGAANNEKLFF,TGTGCCAGCAGCTTAGGGGCAGCGAACAATGAAAAACTGTTTTTT
TRBJ2-7,few,TRBV6-1,NA,CASKTPLDRRDEQYF,TGTGCCAGCAAAACCCCCCTGGACAGGAGGGACGAGCAGTACTTC
TRBJ1-1,NA,TRBV11-2,NA,CASSLGRVGWYTEAFF,TGTGCCAGCAGCTTAGGCAGGGTCGGTTGGTACACTGAAGCTTTCTTT
TRBJ2-2,NA,TRBV2,NA,CASKGRGNTGELFF,TGTGCCAGCAAAGGCAGGGGGAACACCGGGGAGCTGTTTTTT
TRBJ1-2,NA,TRBV6-6,TRBD1,CASTGDRGNYGYTF,TGTGCCAGCACCGGGGACAGGGGAAACTATGGCTACACCTTC
TRBJ2-5,NA,TRBV7-2,NA,CASSPRSAGQETQYF,TGTGCCAGCAGCCCCAGGTCTGCGGGGCAAGAGACCCAGTACTTC
TRBJ1-3,once,TRBV4-1,NA,CASSQDRVSGNTIYF,TGCGCCAGCAGCCAAGACAGGGTCTCTGGAAACACCATATATTTT
TRBJ2-3,NA,TRBV7-2,TRBD1,CASSLSGGPDTQYF,TGTGCCAGCAGCTTATCAGGGGGCCCAGATACGCAGTATTTT
TRBJ2-5,NA,TRBV5-8,TRBD2,CASSPGTAGFETQYF,TGTGCCAGCAGCCCCGGTACAGCGGGGTTCGAGACCCAGTACTTC